Listed below are T cell receptor beta chains from one sample, sequenced in a study of CD8+CD57+ T cells in acquired aplastic anemia. TCRdb re-derived calls from the reads in MiXCR, one entry per CDR3 protein. In the table there are some 200,000 distinct CDR3 sequences, approximately 60% of which are singletons. The sequencing input was sorted CD4+, CD8+, or CD8+CD57+ T cells (not recorded which) from PBMCs. Receptors were obtained from a human donor in good health. The CDR3 runs from the conserved cysteine through the conserved F or W. The D gene is left open where the match is weak. Size values are once, few and many counts, or a class for expanded clones, and some rows have none.

size,V,D,J,DNA,CDR3
-,TRBV7-2,TRBD2,TRBJ2-7,TGTGCCAGCAGCTTAGCGAGCGGGAGCGATACTTATGAGCAGTACTTC,CASSLASGSDTYEQYF
many,TRBV19,-,TRBJ1-2,TGTGCCAGTAGTTCTCTCTCGACGGGTGGCTACACCTTC,CASSSLSTGGYTF
-,TRBV15,-,TRBJ1-2,TGTGCCACCAGCAGAGACCTAACCGTACACGATAACTATGGCTACACCTTC,CATSRDLTVHDNYGYTF
few,TRBV7-8,-,TRBJ1-2,TGTGCCAGCAGCTTAGTAGGGCCTAACTATGGCTACACCTTC,CASSLVGPNYGYTF
many,TRBV5-6,TRBD1,TRBJ1-6,TGTGCCAGCAGACCGGGACAGGGGTCCAGCTCCTATAATTCACCCCTCCACTTT,CASRPGQGSSSYNSPLHF
many,TRBV24-1,TRBD1,TRBJ2-1,TGTGCCACCAGTGAAGGGGACAGGGGACTCAAGCGCTCCTACAATGAGCAGTTCTTC,CATSEGDRGLKRSYNEQFF
-,TRBV20-1,-,TRBJ2-7,TGCAGTGCTGGACCCGGGACTGGTCCCTACGAGCAGTACTTC,CSAGPGTGPYEQYF
-,TRBV19,-,TRBJ2-3,TGTGCCAGTAGTAAGAGTGGGACACTTTCAGATACGCAGTATTTT,CASSKSGTLSDTQYF
-,TRBV20-1,TRBD1,TRBJ2-7,TGCAGTGCTAGAGATGCACAGGGGGTCTACGAGCAGTACTTC,CSARDAQGVYEQYF
few,TRBV18,-,TRBJ1-2,TGTGCCAGCAGCTTGCGTTCTTATGGCTACACCTTC,CASSLRSYGYTF
-,TRBV6-6,-,TRBJ1-3,TGTGCCAGCATCCTGTCCGGACAAATACTCCCTGGAGACACCATATATTTT,CASILSGQILPGDTIYF
-,TRBV10-2,TRBD2,TRBJ2-7,TGCGCCAGCGGGAATCAGCGGGAGGTCCACGAGCAGTACTTC,CASGNQREVHEQYF
many,TRBV14,TRBD2,TRBJ2-3,TGTGCCAGCAGCCAGTTAGCGGGTTACCACACAGATACGCAGTATTTT,CASSQLAGYHTDTQYF
-,TRBV20-1,TRBD2,TRBJ2-6,TGCAGTGCTAGGGAGGCTAGCGGGGGGGCCAACGTCCTGACTTTC,CSAREASGGANVLTF
once,TRBV20-1,-,TRBJ2-7,TGCAGTGCTTACCGGGACACTAACTACGAGCAGTGCTTC,CSAYRDTNYEQCF
once,TRBV9,TRBD1,TRBJ2-1,TGTGCCAGCAGCGTAGTTCCCCGGACAGGCCTGTACAATGAGCGGTTCTTC,CASSVVPRTGLYNERFF
-,TRBV24-1,-,TRBJ2-2,TGTGCCACCAGTGGTCCCCAGGGCTGTACGAACACCGGGGAGCTGTTTTTC,CATSGPQGCTNTGELFF
-,TRBV2,-,TRBJ1-1,TGTGCCAGCAGTGAGGTACGAGAAGCTTTCTTT,CASSEVREAFF
-,TRBV5-8,-,TRBJ2-7,TGTGCCAGCAGCCAAGGTCCAGTGTGGTCATACGAGCAGTACTTC,CASSQGPVWSYEQYF
many,TRBV7-8,-,TRBJ1-1,TGTGCCAGCAGCTTAGCGGGAGTGGGGGGGCACACTGAAGCTTTCTTT,CASSLAGVGGHTEAFF
-,TRBV5-1,TRBD1,TRBJ1-2,TGCGCCAGCAGCCCTACGACAGGGTCTGCGTATGGCTCCACCTTC,CASSPTTGSAYGSTF
-,TRBV24-1,TRBD1,TRBJ1-1,TGTGCCACCAGTGATGGGACAGGGACGAACACTGAAGCTTTCTTT,CATSDGTGTNTEAFF
hyperexpanded,TRBV7-8,-,TRBJ1-2,TGTGCCAGCAGCCCAGAGGGGGGGGCAGCTGGCTACACCTTC,CASSPEGGAAGYTF
once,TRBV24-1,-,TRBJ2-3,TGTGCCACCAGTGACCCCGACTCAGATACGCAGTATTTT,CATSDPDSDTQYF
-,TRBV2,-,TRBJ2-3,TGTGCCAGCGGGCGGGACCGGAGCACAGATACGCAGTATTTT,CASGRDRSTDTQYF
many,TRBV2,-,TRBJ1-6,TGTGCCAGCACGGCCGGACATTTTGATTCACCCCTCCACTTT,CASTAGHFDSPLHF
-,TRBV19,TRBD1,TRBJ1-2,TGTGCCAGCCGGACAGGAGGGTCCTATGGCTACACCTTC,CASRTGGSYGYTF
-,TRBV2,TRBD2,TRBJ2-7,TGTGCCAGCAGTGAAGCCCCCACCGGCGGGAGCTCCACCTACGAGCAGTACTTC,CASSEAPTGGSSTYEQYF
-,TRBV9,-,TRBJ2-7,TGTGCCAGCAGCGTCACGGGAGCCCCCGAGCAGTACTTC,CASSVTGAPEQYF
many,TRBV20-1,TRBD1,TRBJ1-2,TGCAGTGCTAGAGATCTCCGGACAGGGACGAATGGCTACACCTTC,CSARDLRTGTNGYTF
once,TRBV6-5,TRBD1,TRBJ2-1,TGTGCCAGCAGTTACCTTCCCACGGGGACAGGGGGCCGCAATGAGCAGTTCTTC,CASSYLPTGTGGRNEQFF
once,TRBV20-1,TRBD1,TRBJ2-7,TGCAGTGCGCGCCTCGGACAGGGCAACGAGCAGTACTTC,CSARLGQGNEQYF
few,TRBV20-1,-,TRBJ1-6,TGCAGTGCTAGTGAGGGAAGCTATTCACCCCTCCACTTT,CSASEGSYSPLHF
-,TRBV7-2,-,TRBJ1-4,TGTGCCAGCAGCGTCCAGGGGATGACTAATGAAAAACTGTTTTTT,CASSVQGMTNEKLFF
-,TRBV20-1,-,TRBJ2-7,TGCAGTGCTAGCTGGGTCCCAACCTCCTACGAGCAGTACTTC,CSASWVPTSYEQYF
many,TRBV4-1,TRBD1,TRBJ2-1,TGCGCCAGCAGCCAACCCATACAGGGGAGCTCCTACAATGAGCAGTTCTTC,CASSQPIQGSSYNEQFF
-,TRBV7-8,-,TRBJ1-3,TGTGCCAGCAGCTTAGGGGTGGGATCTGGAAACACCATATATTTT,CASSLGVGSGNTIYF